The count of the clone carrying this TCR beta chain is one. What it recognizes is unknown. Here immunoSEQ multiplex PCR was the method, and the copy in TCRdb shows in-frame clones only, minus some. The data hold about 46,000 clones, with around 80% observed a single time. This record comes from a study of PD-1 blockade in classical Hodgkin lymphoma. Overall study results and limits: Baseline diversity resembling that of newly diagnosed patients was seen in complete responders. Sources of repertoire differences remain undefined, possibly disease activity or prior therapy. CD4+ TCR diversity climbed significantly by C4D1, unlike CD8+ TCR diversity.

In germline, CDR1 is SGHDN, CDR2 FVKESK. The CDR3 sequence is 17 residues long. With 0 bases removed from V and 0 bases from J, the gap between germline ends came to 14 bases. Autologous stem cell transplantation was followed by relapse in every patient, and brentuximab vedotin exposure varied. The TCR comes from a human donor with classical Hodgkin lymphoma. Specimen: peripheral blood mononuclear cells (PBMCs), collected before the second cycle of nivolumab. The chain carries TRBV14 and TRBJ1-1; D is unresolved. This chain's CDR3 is CASSQDFTADLNTEAFF. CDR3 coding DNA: TGTGCCAGCAGCCAAGATTTTACAGCAGATTTGAACACTGAAGCTTTCTTT.